These 10 T cell receptor beta chains were all obtained from the same sample, sequenced in a study of T cell responses to AZD1222 COVID-19 vaccine. Using immunoSEQ multiplex PCR, the repertoire was profiled, and TCRdb retains in-frame clones only, with some absent. This table has some 130,000 clones, roughly 80% appearing once. This specimen consisted of peripheral blood, obtained on day 0 of AZD1222 vaccination. The source is an adult in good health.

The chain links TRBV7-8 to TRBJ1-2; possibly TRBD1 for D (6 bases). The V and J ends lost 5 bases and 7 bases respectively, with 11 bases between them. This CDR3 has 12 amino acids. Germline-derived CDR1 and CDR2 are SGHVS and FQNEAQ. CDR3: CASSPGVPGYTF. DNA for the CDR3: TGTGCCAGCAGCCCAGGGGTTCCTGGCTACACCTTC.

This clone was detected only once. The rearrangement links TRBV7-6 to TRBJ2-2; D is uncertain. Looked up from germline, CDR1 is SGHVS and CDR2 is FNYEAQ. Trimming pared 1 base from V and 3 bases from J, leaving 9 bases between. The CDR3 has 15 residues. In nucleotides, the CDR3 is TGTGCCAGCAGCTTAGTCGGCAGCTACACCGGGGAGCTGTTTTTT. It codes for CASSLVGSYTGELFF.

This clone occurred once. The V call is TRBV28, the J call TRBJ1-3; D not resolved. The CDR3 runs 12 residues. Germline V gene data show CDR1 as MDHEN and CDR2 as SYDVKM. The V and J ends lost 4 bases and 4 bases respectively, with 5 bases between them. The CDR3 protein is CASSSAGNTIYF. DNA of the CDR3: TGTGCCAGCAGTTCAGCGGGAAACACCATATATTTT.

The V and J genes are TRBV10-3 and TRBJ2-1, with 9 nucleotides matching TRBD1. CDR3 size: 13 residues. With 10 bases clipped from V and 5 bases from J, the junction kept 6 bases outside the gene matches. Germline V lookup: CDR1 ENHRY, CDR2 SYGVKD. CDR3 in DNA: TGTGCCACCGGGACAGGGTGGGACAATGAGCAGTTCTTC. This sequence encodes CATGTGWDNEQFF.

This chain joins TRBV6-5 and TRBJ2-7; 10 bases fit TRBD1. This CDR3 comprises 15 residues. With V trimmed by 5 bases and J by 4 bases, 8 bases remained unmatched. Per germline, CDR1 MNHEY and CDR2 SVGAGI. CDR3: CASSPRQGAAYEQYF. The DNA of the CDR3 is TGTGCCAGCAGTCCCCGACAGGGGGCGGCATACGAGCAGTACTTC.

This clone came up once. This chain connects TRBV2 to TRBJ1-1; 7 nucleotides match TRBD1. The CDR3 has 14 amino acids. V shed 8 bases, J shed 6 bases, and the junction held 12 bases outside the gene matches. Germline CDR1 reads SNHLY; CDR2 reads FYNNEI. The CDR3 sequence is CASQRGQADAEAFF. The CDR3 DNA reads as TGTGCCAGCCAAAGGGGGCAAGCAGACGCTGAAGCTTTCTTT.

The rearrangement joins TRBV28 to TRBJ1-1; D may be TRBD1 (6 bases). The germline gives CDR1 MDHEN, CDR2 SYDVKM. Trimming took 8 bases from V and 9 from J, leaving 19 bases between them. This CDR3 contains 13 residues. This CDR3 reads CASLGQYLTKAFF. CDR3 DNA sequence: TGTGCCAGCCTTGGACAGTACCTGACTAAAGCTTTCTTT.

The J gene is TRBJ1-4, the V gene TRBV28, with a tentative D call TRBD1 (5 bases). This CDR3 contains 16 residues. V was cut by 8 bases and J by 4 bases, with 20 bases left in between. Germline V gene lookup returns CDR1 MDHEN and CDR2 SYDVKM. This CDR3 is CASRTPVLSGNEKLFF. The CDR3 bases are TGTGCCAGCCGGACACCGGTACTGAGCGGTAATGAAAAACTGTTTTTT.

This chain joins TRBV2 and TRBJ2-3; no firm D call. The length of the CDR3 is 15 residues. V lost 5 bases, J lost 0 bases, and 12 bases lay in between. Germline values: CDR1 SNHLY, CDR2 FYNNEI. The CDR3 loop is CASSRTSTSTDTQYF. CDR3 bases: TGTGCCAGCAGTCGGACGTCTACTAGCACAGATACGCAGTATTTT.

The CDR3 loop is CASSLTGSKAQGIKETQYF. For the CDR3, the DNA is TGTGCCAGCAGCCTTACTGGTTCGAAGGCCCAGGGAATAAAAGAGACCCAGTACTTC. The chain employs TRBV11-3 and TRBJ2-5; D possibly corresponds to TRBD1 (5 bases). The length of the CDR3 is 19 residues. Germline-derived CDR1 and CDR2 are SGHNT and YENEEA. Deletions cut 5 bases from V and 3 bases from J, with 28 bases between.